These T cell receptor beta chains were read from a single sample in a study of T-cell reconstitution after alpha-beta-depleted transplantation in children. TCRdb re-derived calls from the PCR reads in MiXCR, one entry per CDR3 protein. Among more than 85,000 distinct CDR3 sequences, about a tenth were seen once, and the ten largest hold approximately 7.6%. The sequencing here drew on PBMCs from the stem cell graft donor, taken from the stem cell graft. All receptors come from a human donor who donated a stem cell graft to a child with acute lymphoblastic leukemia. Each CDR3 is given with its conserved first and last residue. The D gene is left open where the match is weak. Clone sizes are given selectively: once, few, many, or a class where the clone is expanded.

d_gene | abundance | len | j_gene | v_gene | CDR3aa | CDR3nt
. | many | 17 | TRBJ2-2 | TRBV15 | CATSRGKRLSNTGELFF | TGTGCCACCAGCAGGGGTAAGCGGCTCTCGAACACCGGGGAGCTGTTTTTT
. | many | 15 | TRBJ2-7 | TRBV20-1 | CSARDDYTASREQYF | TGCAGTGCTAGAGATGATTACACCGCGTCCCGCGAGCAGTACTTC
. | many | 15 | TRBJ2-1 | TRBV9 | CASSVEGGRINEQFF | TGTGCCAGCAGCGTAGAAGGAGGCCGGATCAATGAGCAGTTCTTC
TRBD1 | . | 13 | TRBJ2-1 | TRBV19 | CASSTRTGSEQFF | TGTGCCAGTAGTACCCGGACAGGGTCGGAGCAGTTCTTC
. | few | 15 | TRBJ1-3 | TRBV20-1 | CSARRPRASGNTIYF | TGCAGTGCTAGACGGCCCAGGGCCTCTGGAAACACCATATATTTT
TRBD1 | many | 15 | TRBJ2-5 | TRBV28 | CASTPRGQGEETQYF | TGTGCCAGCACCCCTAGGGGACAGGGCGAAGAGACCCAGTACTTC
TRBD1 | many | 12 | TRBJ2-1 | TRBV9 | CASSATGIEQFF | TGTGCCAGCAGCGCGACAGGGATTGAGCAGTTCTTC
. | many | 16 | TRBJ2-7 | TRBV6-5 | CASRPDGTSTSYEQYF | TGTGCCAGCAGACCTGACGGGACATCTACTTCCTACGAGCAGTACTTC
. | many | 13 | TRBJ1-1 | TRBV12-3/TRBV12-4 | CASSMGLNTEAFF | TGTGCCAGCAGCATGGGTCTGAACACTGAAGCTTTCTTT
. | many | 11 | TRBJ2-3 | TRBV20-1 | CSAKKTDTQYF | TGCAGTGCGAAAAAGACAGATACGCAGTATTTT
. | many | 15 | TRBJ2-7 | TRBV7-2 | CASSLRTAGPYEQYF | TGTGCCAGCAGCTTGCGGACAGCCGGACCCTACGAGCAGTACTTC
. | many | 16 | TRBJ2-6 | TRBV20-1 | CSARGHPNSGANVLTF | TGCAGTGCTAGGGGACACCCTAACTCTGGGGCCAACGTCCTGACTTTC
TRBD2 | many | 15 | TRBJ2-1 | TRBV7-2 | CASSSGLAGSYEQFF | TGTGCCAGCAGCTCGGGACTAGCGGGCTCCTATGAGCAGTTCTTC
. | many | 12 | TRBJ2-7 | TRBV7-9 | CASSRAGEEQYF | TGTGCCAGCAGCCGGGCAGGGGAGGAGCAGTACTTC
TRBD2 | many | 15 | TRBJ2-5 | TRBV9 | CASSVLAGGQETQYF | TGTGCCAGCAGCGTACTTGCGGGGGGCCAAGAGACCCAGTACTTC
TRBD1 | many | 15 | TRBJ2-7 | TRBV7-2 | CASSPRGTGDHEQYF | TGTGCCAGCAGCCCAAGGGGGACAGGGGATCACGAGCAGTACTTC
. | many | 14 | TRBJ2-5 | TRBV24-1 | CATSPTGQEETQYF | TGTGCCACCAGCCCAACAGGGCAGGAGGAGACCCAGTACTTC
. | many | 16 | TRBJ2-7 | TRBV7-9 | CASSLAGAGVGSEQYF | TGTGCCAGCAGCTTAGCGGGGGCCGGAGTAGGATCCGAGCAGTACTTC
. | many | 13 | TRBJ1-2 | TRBV5-1 | CASKASANYGYTF | TGCGCCAGCAAGGCTTCGGCTAACTATGGCTACACCTTC
TRBD2 | many | 15 | TRBJ2-1 | TRBV7-2 | CASTSTRGVNNEQFF | TGTGCCAGCACCTCGACTCGGGGGGTGAACAATGAGCAGTTCTTC
. | many | 18 | TRBJ2-6 | TRBV5-1 | CASSLEVQGLSGANVLTF | TGCGCCAGCAGCCTGGAGGTTCAGGGGCTCTCTGGGGCCAACGTCCTGACTTTC
. | many | 16 | TRBJ2-6 | TRBV5-5 | CASSPLQGSGANVLTF | TGTGCCAGCAGCCCCCTGCAGGGGTCTGGGGCCAACGTCCTGACTTTC
TRBD1 | many | 16 | TRBJ2-1 | TRBV7-9 | CASSLRTGRSYNEQFF | TGTGCCAGCAGCCTACGGACAGGCCGCTCCTACAATGAGCAGTTCTTC
. | many | 15 | TRBJ2-1 | TRBV14 | CASKGSGASYNEQFF | TGTGCCAGCAAGGGTAGTGGGGCCTCCTACAATGAGCAGTTCTTC
TRBD1 | many | 14 | TRBJ2-5 | TRBV12-3/TRBV12-4 | CASSTQGGKETQYF | TGTGCCAGCAGCACACAGGGGGGAAAAGAGACCCAGTACTTC
. | many | 14 | TRBJ1-5 | TRBV7-9 | CASSLDLRGQPQHF | TGTGCCAGCAGCTTAGACCTCCGGGGCCAGCCCCAGCATTTT
. | many | 16 | TRBJ2-6 | TRBV5-5 | CASSLPVSSGANVLTF | TGTGCCAGCAGCTTGCCAGTGAGCTCTGGGGCCAACGTCCTGACTTTC